These 11 T cell receptor beta chains were all obtained from the same sample, sequenced in a study of T-cell reconstitution after alpha-beta-depleted transplantation in children (dated by TCRdb to between 2015 and 2016). The library relied on PCR. Sequenced on an Illumina HiSeq 2500. TCR library preparation used molecular barcoding, with unique molecular identifiers applied to normalize quantification of the TCRbeta repertoire. TCRdb reprocessing: public reads trimmed at Q25 with fastp, clones called with MiXCR, in-frame beta chains kept. Rows with one shared CDR3 protein collapse into an entry with the most common genes and DNA. The sample contains approximately 150,000 distinct CDR3 sequences, about 8.8% of them found a single time. The ten largest make up about a sixth of the sample. Read against the paper, the sample's treatment or condition label means: allogeneic hematopoietic cell transplantation with graft depleted of TCRalphabeta T cells and CD19 B cells.

The sequencing here drew on PBMCs, mostly from graft donor cells, taken 180 days after TCRalphabeta/CD19-depleted stem cell transplant. The receptors originated from a female patient between 2 and 15 years old who had a stem cell transplant for congenital amegakaryocytic thrombocytopenia, so the T cells may come from the graft donor.

This clonotype has a handful of counts. The junction differs from germline at one of its ends, possibly a read error. J is TRBJ2-6 and V is TRBV12-3 or TRBV12-4; 8 nucleotides match TRBD1. CDR3 size: 18 residues. The CDR3 region has the DNA TGTACCAGCAGCACCAACAGGGGGACCCGCTCTGGGGCCAACGTCCTGACTTTC. It yields the protein CTSSTNRGTRSGANVLTF.

The chain carries TRBV30 and TRBJ2-1; tentatively, D is TRBD2 (5 bases). The V gene lost 4 bases and the J gene lost 5 bases, with 15 bases spanning the gap. This CDR3 has 14 residues. CDR1 and CDR2 from the germline V gene are GTSNPN and SVGIG (reference sequence). In nucleotides, the CDR3 is TGTGCCTGGACACTAGGCGGTAGCCACAATGAGCAGTTCTTC. Its protein is CAWTLGGSHNEQFF.

This clonotype was observed a few times. This rearrangement joins TRBV5-1 to TRBJ2-5; TRBD2 matches 11 bases. The V gene's germline CDR1 is SGHRS and CDR2 YFSETQ. Losses at the gene ends were 4 bases for V and 2 bases for J; bases not matched to a gene: 7. The CDR3 spans 16 residues. CDR3 residues: CASSLGIAGGQETQYF. CDR3 DNA: TGCGCCAGCAGCCTAGGAATAGCGGGAGGGCAAGAGACCCAGTACTTC.

This clonotype was detected only a few times. The genes are TRBV20-1 and TRBJ2-5; maybe TRBD2 (6 bases). The CDR3 consists of 15 residues. Germline values: CDR1 DFQATT, CDR2 SNEGSKA (reference sequence). Trimming took off 3 bases at V and 9 bases at J, with 23 bases between the two ends. The CDR3 DNA is TGCAGTGCTAGCGGGAGAGGGGAAAGAGGTTGGGCCCAGTACTTC. Its protein is CSASGRGERGWAQYF.

This clonotype was seen at least ten times. Sequence at one end of the junction differs from germline and may be a read error. The chain couples TRBV5-1 to TRBJ2-3, with 7 bases identical to TRBD2. CDR3 size: 14 residues. Germline lookup yields CDR1 SGHRS and CDR2 YFSETQ. The CDR3 region is CASSLAGPERGGHF. As DNA, the CDR3 is TGCGCCAGCAGCTTGGCAGGGCCCGAGCGGGGAGGGCATTTT. The entire variable domain, with the rest obtained from reference TRBV5-1 and TRBJ2-3, is as follows: KAGVTQTPRYLIKTRGQQVTLSCSPISGHRSVSWYQQTPGQGLQFLFEYFSETQRNKGNFPGRFSGRQFSNSRSEMNVSTLELGDSALYLCASSLAGPERGGHFGPGTRLTVL.

This clonotype showed up just a few times. The chain has TRBV19 and TRBJ1-5; D is unresolved. V was trimmed by 6 bases and J by 4 bases, leaving 13 bases between them. The CDR3 has 14 residues. Germline values: CDR1 LNHDA, CDR2 SQIVND (reference sequence). CDR3 sequence (DNA): TGTGCCAGTAGCCCTACACGGATAAATCAGCCCCAGCATTTT. It specifies CASSPTRINQPQHF.

This chain links TRBV30 with TRBJ2-7; 7 nucleotides line up with TRBD1. The CDR3 covers 16 residues. Losses at the gene ends were 1 base for V and 1 base for J; bases not matched to a gene: 10. Germline values: CDR1 GTSNPN, CDR2 SVGIG (reference sequence). The CDR3 region has the DNA TGTGCCTGGAGTGGGGTTCGACAGGGAATATCCTACGAGCAGTACTTC. Translation gives CAWSGVRQGISYEQYF. Supplemented by reference TRBV30 and TRBJ2-7, the full variable domain reads SQTIHQWPATLVQPVGSPLSLECTVEGTSNPNLYWYRQAAGRGLQLLFYSVGIGQISSEVPQNLSASRPQDRQFILSSKKLLLSDSGFYLCAWSGVRQGISYEQYFGPGTRLTVT.

The table lists this clonotype with many counts. This rearrangement joins TRBV29-1 to TRBJ2-4; 9 positions match TRBD2. Trimming removed 4 bases from V and 8 bases from J; junction bases left unmatched: 12. This CDR3 is 15 amino acids long. Looked up from germline, CDR1 is SQVTM and CDR2 is ANQGSEA. The DNA of the CDR3 is TGCAGCGTTGTAAGGGACAGCGGGAGGTTGGACATTCAGTACTTC. Translated, it gives CSVVRDSGRLDIQYF.

This clonotype was counted only a few times. This chain uses TRBV7-2 with TRBJ1-6; D call uncertain. The CDR3 sequence is 15 residues long. The V gene's germline CDR1 is SGHTA and CDR2 FQGNSA. V was clipped by 5 bases and J by 10 bases, with 18 bases between them. CDR3 residues: CASSPFKGGISPLHF. The DNA of the CDR3 is TGTGCCAGCAGCCCTTTTAAAGGTGGCATCTCACCCCTCCACTTT.

V gene TRBV20-1 combines with J gene TRBJ1-1, with D maybe TRBD1 (5 bases). V lost 3 bases, J lost 5 bases, and 16 bases lay in between. The CDR3 sequence is 14 residues long. Germline V lookup: CDR1 DFQATT, CDR2 SNEGSKA (reference sequence). The CDR3 reads CSARGWAGHTEAFF. In nucleotides, the CDR3 is TGCAGTGCTAGGGGATGGGCAGGGCATACTGAAGCTTTCTTT.

This clonotype was observed many times. The rearrangement uses TRBV28 and TRBJ1-2; D gene unclear. Trimming pared 4 bases from V and 6 bases from J, leaving 9 bases between. Germline lookup yields CDR1 MDHEN and CDR2 SYDVKM. The CDR3 contains 12 residues. The CDR3 bases are TGTGCCAGCAGTTCCAACAGACATGGCTACACCTTC. Amino acid sequence: CASSSNRHGYTF.